This paragraph covers one T cell receptor beta chain sequence. This CDR3 comprises 12 residues. CDR1 SGHAT and CDR2 FQNNGV come from the germline V gene. V lost 3 bases and J 7 bases, leaving 9 bases between the germline ends. In the original processing: Scientists estimated how many nucleated cells there were by amplifying reference gene primers. Produced via immunoSEQ multiplex PCR; TCRdb's table is partial and in-frame only. Clone size and V and J calls were adopted from that table, with D and trimming inferred from the DNA. The table includes about 68,000 clones, approximately 89% detected once. This record comes from a study of blood T cell repertoires in COVID-19. The overall study: Donors in the United States, Italy and Spain gave samples during acute or convalescent COVID-19. PBMCs, B-cell-depleted T cells, or T cells were the source of the cDNA or gDNA that made up the material.

Sequencing was performed on peripheral blood. The J gene is TRBJ1-1, the V gene TRBV11-2; D ambiguous. The clonotype comes from a human donor in a cohort sampled during active COVID-19. For the CDR3, the DNA is TGTGCCAGCAGCTTTGTTACCAGTGAAGCTTTCTTT. It specifies CASSFVTSEAFF.